The 30 T cell receptor beta chains presented below share a single source sample, sequenced in a study of blood T cell repertoires in COVID-19. Only in-frame clones appear in the TCRdb table, and some are missing; sequencing was by immunoSEQ multiplex PCR. This table holds about 80,000 clones, 76% found once. Sequenced input: peripheral blood. The receptors derive from a man aged 65 to 79 with active or convalescent COVID-19.

This chain links TRBV5-5 with TRBJ2-7, with a possible D match to TRBD2 (7 bases). The germline V and J ends were trimmed by 0 bases and 6 bases, with 16 bases remaining between them. This CDR3 has 15 residues. Germline-derived CDR1 and CDR2 are SGHKS and YYEKEE (reference sequence). The chain's CDR3 is CASSLVGGGAFEQYF. In DNA, the CDR3 is TGTGCCAGCAGCTTGGTAGGAGGGGGGGCTTTCGAGCAGTACTTC.

The rearrangement links TRBV6-5 to TRBJ2-3; 7 bases are a match to TRBD1. The V gene end was trimmed by 0 bases and the J gene end by 7 bases; junction bases not matched to a gene: 10. Germline V gives CDR1 MNHEY, CDR2 SVGAGI. This CDR3 spans 16 amino acids. CDR3 DNA sequence: TGTGCCAGCAGTTACTCGAAGGGGGCGAGCCCGAATACGCAGTATTTT. Protein: CASSYSKGASPNTQYF.

This clone was counted at least ten times. This rearrangement joins TRBV6-5 to TRBJ2-3, with D maybe TRBD1 (5 bases). The germline V gene has CDR1 MNHEY and CDR2 SVGAGI. The CDR3 contains 13 residues. The CDR3 bases are TGTGCGTTAGGCAGGGTACAGGCAGATACGCAGTATTTT. Its protein is CALGRVQADTQYF.

The count of this clone is one. The chain recombines TRBV25-1 with TRBJ1-4; D gene ambiguous. Trimming removed 3 bases at V and 8 bases at J, with 13 bases between. This CDR3 is 14 amino acids long. The germline V gene has CDR1 MGHDK and CDR2 SYGVNS. The CDR3 region has the DNA TGTGCCAGCAGTGAGAGGAGTGGTACGGAAAAACTGTTTTTT. Encoded protein: CASSERSGTEKLFF.

Details on this clone: A junction boundary mismatches the germline segment, possibly from a read error. The chain combines TRBV19 with TRBJ1-2; 8 positions agree with TRBD1. Germline V CDR1 and CDR2: LNHDA, SQIVND (reference sequence). The CDR3 length is 13 residues. The CDR3 region is CASRGQENSGYTF. Here the CDR3 DNA reads TGTGCCAGTAGGGGACAGGAGAACTCTGGCTACACCTTC.

V and J are TRBV3-1 (or the pseudogene TRBV3-2) and TRBJ1-6; 7 bases align to TRBD1. The V gene's germline CDR1 is LGHDT and CDR2 YNNKEL (reference sequence). The CDR3 loop spans 16 amino acids. V trimming: 2 bases; J trimming: 7 bases; junction bases outside the gene matches: 8. CDR3 amino acids: CASSQQLGTENSPLHF. CDR3 in DNA: TGTGCCAGCAGCCAACAGTTAGGGACAGAAAATTCACCCCTCCACTTT.

The V and J genes are TRBV5-5 and TRBJ2-7, with 7 bases aligning to TRBD1. J was trimmed by 0 bases and V by 5 bases; bases with no gene match: 5. The germline CDR1 and CDR2 sequences are SGHKS and YYEKEE (reference sequence). This CDR3 has 14 amino acids. CDR3 protein: CASRRTGSSYEQYF. CDR3 DNA: TGTGCCAGCAGGCGGACAGGTTCCTCCTACGAGCAGTACTTC. The full variable domain, with the rest looked up from reference TRBV5-5 and TRBJ2-7, is DAGVTQSPTHLIKTRGQQVTLRCSPISGHKSVSWYQQVLGQGPQFIFQYYEKEERGRGNFPDRFSARQFPNYSSELNVNALLLGDSALYLCASRRTGSSYEQYFGPGTRLTVT.

The chain carries TRBV19 and TRBJ1-5; unclear D gene. This CDR3 contains 13 residues. The germline V gene encodes CDR1 LNHDA and CDR2 SQIVND (reference sequence). V was shortened by 9 bases and J by 5 bases, with 14 bases between the two germline ends. The CDR3 sequence: CASALRHYQPQHF. The CDR3 DNA sequence: TGTGCCAGCGCCCTCCGTCACTATCAGCCCCAGCATTTT.

The count of this clone is one. This chain joins TRBV7-9 and TRBJ1-1; possibly TRBD1 for D (6 bases). CDR3 length equals 17 residues. Germline CDR1 and CDR2: SEHNR and FQNEAQ (reference sequence). Between the trimmed V and J ends, which lost 1 base and 1 base, there was a span of 16 bases. The DNA of the CDR3 is TGTGCCAGCAGCTTAGTAGGCGGCGCAGGGGCGAACACTGAAGCTTTCTTT. As protein: CASSLVGGAGANTEAFF.

CDR3 in DNA: TGTGCCAGCAGCTTCACGGGACAGGCCATAGCCAAAAACATTCAGTACTTC. Translated: CASSFTGQAIAKNIQYF. The rearrangement links TRBV5-6 to TRBJ2-4, with TRBD1 matching 8 bases. The CDR3 runs 17 residues. The germline CDR1 and CDR2 sequences are SGHDT and YYEEEE. J was trimmed by 0 bases and V by 2 bases; bases with no gene match: 7.

V and J are TRBV7-3 and TRBJ2-1, with D perhaps matching TRBD1 (5 bases). Germline values: CDR1 SGHTA, CDR2 FQGTGA. The V end was cut by 5 bases, the J end by 5 bases, with 13 bases between. CDR3 length: 14 residues. CDR3 loop: CASSHRTADNEQFF. The CDR3, as DNA: TGTGCCAGCAGCCACAGGACGGCCGACAATGAGCAGTTCTTC.

The chain uses TRBV28 and TRBJ1-5; the match to TRBD1 covers 10 bases. CDR1 is MDHEN and CDR2 is SYDVKM in the germline V gene. The J segment lost 1 base and the V segment lost 6 bases, leaving 3 bases of the junction unmatched. CDR3 size: 15 residues. This CDR3 is CASRGQGRSNQPQHF. The CDR3 nucleotides read TGTGCCAGCAGGGGACAGGGGAGGAGCAATCAGCCCCAGCATTTT.

The rearrangement uses TRBV11-2 and TRBJ2-7, with TRBD1 identical over 7 bases. Germline V lookup: CDR1 SGHAT, CDR2 FQNNGV. The V segment lost 6 bases and the J segment 6 bases; nucleotides outside the gene matches: 8. CDR3 size: 13 residues. CDR3 region: CASRLSGGGEQYF. The CDR3 nucleotides read TGTGCCAGCAGGTTATCAGGGGGTGGCGAGCAGTACTTC.

This sequence joins TRBV7-6 and TRBJ1-6; D is perhaps TRBD1 (5 bases). The CDR3 runs to 16 residues. CDR1 and CDR2 (germline): SGHVS, FNYEAQ. Between the trimmed V and J ends, which lost 5 bases and 6 bases, there was a span of 17 bases. This CDR3 is CASSLNPGLVNSPLHF. DNA of the CDR3: TGTGCCAGCAGCCTCAACCCGGGACTAGTTAATTCACCCCTCCACTTT.

The V gene is TRBV14, the J gene TRBJ2-7; no clear D gene. The CDR3 runs to 12 residues. The germline gives CDR1 SGHDN, CDR2 FVKESK. The ends were cut back, 4 bases at V and 3 bases at J, with 7 bases in the middle. The chain's CDR3 is CASSLEFYEQYF. The CDR3 DNA reads as TGTGCCAGCAGCCTTGAGTTCTACGAGCAGTACTTC.

This chain uses TRBV4-2 with TRBJ1-1; D is ambiguous. The V gene lost 3 bases and the J gene lost 11 bases, with 16 bases spanning the gap. Germline CDR1 and CDR2: LGHNA and YNFKEQ. The CDR3 length is 13 residues. The CDR3 coding sequence is TGTGCCAGCAGCCAGCGCGACTTAACGTTGGCTTTCTTT. It translates to CASSQRDLTLAFF.

This sequence joins TRBV2 and TRBJ1-6; no reliable D call. There are 13 residues in the CDR3. Germline-derived CDR1 and CDR2 are SNHLY and FYNNEI. Trimming took off 4 bases at V and 7 bases at J, with 8 bases between the two ends. This CDR3 reads CASSVRGNSPLHF. The CDR3, as DNA: TGTGCCAGCAGTGTACGAGGGAATTCACCCCTCCACTTT.

The V and J genes are TRBV28 and TRBJ2-7; D not certain. Deletions cut 3 bases from V and 0 bases from J, with 6 bases between. This CDR3 is 13 amino acids long. CDR1 is MDHEN, CDR2 SYDVKM, per germline. The CDR3 reads CASSFLSSYEQYF. The CDR3 DNA reads as TGTGCCAGCAGTTTTTTGAGCTCCTACGAGCAGTACTTC.

This sequence joins TRBV7-6 and TRBJ2-5; 13 bases line up with TRBD2. The J segment lost 5 bases and the V segment lost 5 bases, leaving 5 bases of the junction unmatched. CDR3 length: 15 amino acids. CDR1 and CDR2 from the germline V gene are SGHVS and FNYEAQ. Written as DNA, the CDR3 is TGTGCCAGCAGCCGGGGGACTAGCGGGGAGGAGACCCAGTACTTC. Protein: CASSRGTSGEETQYF.

The chain uses TRBV10-3 and TRBJ1-4, with 8 bases matching TRBD1. V was pared by 6 bases and J by 5 bases, with 5 bases of the junction left unmatched. Germline V gene lookup returns CDR1 ENHRY and CDR2 SYGVKD. The CDR3 consists of 14 residues. CDR3 nucleotides: TGTGCCATCAGGCAACAGGGGGGGAATGAAAAACTGTTTTTT. Translated: CAIRQQGGNEKLFF.

The chain uses TRBV6-5 and TRBJ2-1, with TRBD2 as a possible D gene (6 bases). Trimming took off 6 bases at V and 14 bases at J, with 26 bases between the two ends. CDR1 and CDR2 from the germline V gene are MNHEY and SVGAGI. The CDR3 is 15 amino acids. CDR3 amino acids: CASRAIFYRRTGEFF. In DNA, the CDR3 is TGTGCCAGCAGAGCCATATTTTATCGGAGGACGGGGGAGTTCTTC.

The chain employs TRBV5-1 and TRBJ1-3; a possible D gene is TRBD1 (6 bases). Trimming took 5 bases from V and 2 from J, leaving 11 bases between them. Looked up from germline, CDR1 is SGHRS and CDR2 is YFSETQ. This CDR3 region has 14 residues. The CDR3: CASRPAGAGNTIYF. In DNA, the CDR3 is TGCGCCAGCAGACCAGCAGGGGCTGGAAACACCATATATTTT.

This clone was found a few times. The chain combines TRBV2 with TRBJ1-2, with 7 bases fitting TRBD1. CDR3 length: 14 amino acids. The germline gives CDR1 SNHLY, CDR2 FYNNEI. J lost 0 bases, V lost 6 bases, and 4 bases had no gene match. In DNA, the CDR3 is TGTGCCAGCAGCAGACAGGGAACTAACTATGGCTACACCTTC. As protein: CASSRQGTNYGYTF.

The rearrangement uses TRBV6-5 and TRBJ2-3; D may be TRBD1 (6 bases). Germline CDR1 is MNHEY and CDR2 is SVGAGI. The CDR3 spans 13 residues. V was shortened by 6 bases and J by 5 bases, with 12 bases between the two germline ends. The CDR3 nucleotides are TGTGCCAGCAGGAACCAGGGACAAGATACGCAGTATTTT. Translation: CASRNQGQDTQYF.

The J gene is TRBJ2-1, the V gene TRBV6-5; tentative D call: TRBD1 (5 bases). This CDR3 has 13 amino acids. Trimming took 6 bases from V and 4 from J, leaving 10 bases between them. Germline-derived CDR1 and CDR2 are MNHEY and SVGAGI. CDR3 sequence (DNA): TGTGCCAGCAGGACAGATAGATACAATGAGCAGTTCTTC. Protein sequence: CASRTDRYNEQFF.

The rearrangement joins TRBV6-5 to TRBJ1-1; D gene unclear. Trimming left V 2 bases short and J 10 bases short, with 8 bases between. CDR3 length: 11 residues. CDR1 and CDR2 from the germline V gene are MNHEY and SVGAGI. The CDR3 region has the DNA TGTGCCAGCAGTTACCCCCCGAGAGCTTTCTTT. It encodes CASSYPPRAFF.

The CDR3 bases are TGTGCCAGCAGTTTACCCCGGGACAGGGGTTTTTCACCCCTCCACTTT. This translates into CASSLPRDRGFSPLHF. J is TRBJ1-6 and V is TRBV6-6; 10 bases map to TRBD1. The germline V gene has CDR1 MNHNY and CDR2 SVGAGI (reference sequence). The V and J ends lost 4 bases and 9 bases, in that order; junction bases with no gene match: 9. The CDR3 consists of 16 residues.

This chain uses TRBV3-1 (or the pseudogene TRBV3-2) with TRBJ2-7; tentative D call: TRBD2 (6 bases). In germline, CDR1 is LGHDT, CDR2 YNNKEL (reference sequence). This CDR3 contains 14 residues. V lost 5 bases and J 0 bases, leaving 11 bases between the germline ends. This CDR3 reads CASSDKRASYEQYF. The CDR3 DNA follows: TGTGCCAGCAGCGATAAGCGGGCCTCCTACGAGCAGTACTTC.

The chain links TRBV7-6 to TRBJ1-6; D unclear. Germline CDR1 and CDR2: SGHVS and FNYEAQ. The CDR3 is made up of 15 amino acids. Trimming pared 5 bases from V and 0 bases from J, leaving 8 bases between. In nucleotides, the CDR3 is TGTGCCAGCAGCATACACAGCTCCTATAATTCACCCCTCCACTTT. As protein: CASSIHSSYNSPLHF.

The chain combines TRBV3-1 (or the pseudogene TRBV3-2) with TRBJ1-3; unclear D gene. V was clipped by 2 bases and J by 8 bases, with 13 bases between them. The CDR3 sequence is 14 residues long. The V gene's germline CDR1 is LGHDT and CDR2 YNNKEL (reference sequence). The DNA for the CDR3 is TGTGCCAGCAGCCAATATAGCGGCGGGGACACCATATATTTT. Amino acid sequence: CASSQYSGGDTIYF.